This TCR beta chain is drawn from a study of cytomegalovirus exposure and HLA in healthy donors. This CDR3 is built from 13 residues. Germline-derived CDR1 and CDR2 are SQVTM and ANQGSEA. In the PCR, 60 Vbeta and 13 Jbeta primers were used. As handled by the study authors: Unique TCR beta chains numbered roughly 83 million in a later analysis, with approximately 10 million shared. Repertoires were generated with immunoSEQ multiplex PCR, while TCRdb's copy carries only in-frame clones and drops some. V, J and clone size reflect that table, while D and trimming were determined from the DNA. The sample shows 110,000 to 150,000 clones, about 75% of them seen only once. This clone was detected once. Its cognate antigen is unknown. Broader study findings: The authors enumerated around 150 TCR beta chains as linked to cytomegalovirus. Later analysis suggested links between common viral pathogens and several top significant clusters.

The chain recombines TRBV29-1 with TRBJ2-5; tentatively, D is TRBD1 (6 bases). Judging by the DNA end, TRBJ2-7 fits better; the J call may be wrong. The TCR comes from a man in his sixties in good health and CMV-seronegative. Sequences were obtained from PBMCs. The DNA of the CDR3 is TGCAGCGTGGCAGGGGTAGATACCTACGAGCAGTACTTC. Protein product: CSVAGVDTYEQYF.